This T cell receptor (beta chain) came from a study of tumor and adjacent non-tumor tissue in lung cancer. TCRbeta libraries were built with three rounds of nested PCR, modified from ARM-PCR. TCRdb itself ran the multiplex PCR reads through MiXCR, one entry per CDR3 protein. The sample lists tens of thousands of distinct CDR3 sequences; about 66% were seen once. About this clonotype: The antigen is not known. Sequence at one end of the junction differs from germline and may be a read error.

Germline CDR1 reads SGHDN; CDR2 reads FVKESK. This CDR3 has 16 residues. This sample's RNA came from whole unsorted tissue. General study points: Tumor repertoires had a smaller top 100 clone share than normal lung. Higher tumor TCR diversity was associated with shorter survival.

The chain combines TRBV14 with TRBJ1-1; D is possibly TRBD1 (6 bases). This clonotype originated in a man aged 55 to 69 with non-small cell lung cancer. Source material: lung tumor tissue. Here the CDR3 reads CAGSQGTISYYTEASF. In DNA form, the CDR3 reads TGTGCCGGCAGCCAAGGGACAATATCCTACTACACTGAAGCTTCCTTT.